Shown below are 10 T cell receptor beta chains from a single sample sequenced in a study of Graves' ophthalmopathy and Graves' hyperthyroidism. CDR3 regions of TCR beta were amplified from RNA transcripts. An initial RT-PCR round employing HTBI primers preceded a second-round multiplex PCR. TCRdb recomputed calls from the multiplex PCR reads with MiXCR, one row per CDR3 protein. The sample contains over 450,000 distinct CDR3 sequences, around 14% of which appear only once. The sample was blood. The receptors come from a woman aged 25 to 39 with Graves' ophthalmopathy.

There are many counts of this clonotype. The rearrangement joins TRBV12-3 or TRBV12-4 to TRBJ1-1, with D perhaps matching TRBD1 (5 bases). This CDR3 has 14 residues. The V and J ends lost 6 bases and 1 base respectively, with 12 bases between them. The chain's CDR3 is CASRVGVGNTEAFF. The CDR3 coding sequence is TGTGCCAGCAGGGTGGGGGTAGGGAACACTGAAGCTTTCTTT.

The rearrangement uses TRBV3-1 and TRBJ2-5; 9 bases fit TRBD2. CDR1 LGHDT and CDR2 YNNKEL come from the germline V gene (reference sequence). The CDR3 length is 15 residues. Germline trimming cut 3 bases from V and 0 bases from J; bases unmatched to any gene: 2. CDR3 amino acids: CASSQRGGNQETQYF. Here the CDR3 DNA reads TGTGCCAGCAGCCAGCGGGGGGGCAACCAAGAGACCCAGTACTTC.

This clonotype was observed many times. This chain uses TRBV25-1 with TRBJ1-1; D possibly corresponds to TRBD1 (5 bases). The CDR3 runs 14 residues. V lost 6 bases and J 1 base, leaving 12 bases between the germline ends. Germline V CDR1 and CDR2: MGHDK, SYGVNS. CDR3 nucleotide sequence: TGTGCCAGCAGCGCGGGACTGACGAACACTGAAGCTTTCTTT. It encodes CASSAGLTNTEAFF.

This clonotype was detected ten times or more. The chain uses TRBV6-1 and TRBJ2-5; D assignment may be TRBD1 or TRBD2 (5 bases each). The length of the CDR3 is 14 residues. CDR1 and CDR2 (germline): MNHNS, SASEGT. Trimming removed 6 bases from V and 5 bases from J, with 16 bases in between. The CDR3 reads CASSRDPQEETQYF. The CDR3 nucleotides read TGTGCCAGCAGCCGGGACCCCCAAGAGGAGACCCAGTACTTC.

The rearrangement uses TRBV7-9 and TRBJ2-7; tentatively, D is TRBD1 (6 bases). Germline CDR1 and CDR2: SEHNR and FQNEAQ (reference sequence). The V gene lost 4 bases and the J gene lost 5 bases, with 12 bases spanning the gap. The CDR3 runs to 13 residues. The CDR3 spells CASSYRAGNEQYF. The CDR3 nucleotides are TGTGCCAGCAGCTACAGGGCTGGCAACGAGCAGTACTTC.

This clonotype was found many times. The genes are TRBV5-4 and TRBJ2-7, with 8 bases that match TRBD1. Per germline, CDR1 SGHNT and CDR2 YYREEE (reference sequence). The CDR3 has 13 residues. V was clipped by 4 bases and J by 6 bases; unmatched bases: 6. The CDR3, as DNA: TGTGCCAGCAGCATCCAGGGGGCTGGCGAGCAGTACTTC. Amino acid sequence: CASSIQGAGEQYF.

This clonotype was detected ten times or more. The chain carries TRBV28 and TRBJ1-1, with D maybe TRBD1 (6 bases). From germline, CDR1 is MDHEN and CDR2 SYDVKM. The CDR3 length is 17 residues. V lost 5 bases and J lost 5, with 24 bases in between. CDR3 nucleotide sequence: TGTGCCAGCAGTCCCCGGCCGGGACACCCTGAGGGGACTGAAGCTTTCTTT. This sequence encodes CASSPRPGHPEGTEAFF.

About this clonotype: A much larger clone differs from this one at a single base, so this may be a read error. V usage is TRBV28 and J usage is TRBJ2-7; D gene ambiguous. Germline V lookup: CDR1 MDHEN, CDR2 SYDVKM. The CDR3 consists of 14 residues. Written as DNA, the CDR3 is TGTGTCAGCACCTCCGTCGCCCGTGCCTACGAGCAGTACTTC. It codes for CVSTSVARAYEQYF.

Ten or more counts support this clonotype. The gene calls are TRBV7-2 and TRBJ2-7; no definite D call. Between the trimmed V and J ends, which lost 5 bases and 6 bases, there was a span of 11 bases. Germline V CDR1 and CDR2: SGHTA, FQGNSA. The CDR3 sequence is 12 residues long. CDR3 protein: CASSPSVGEQYF. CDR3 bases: TGTGCCAGCAGCCCATCGGTCGGCGAGCAGTACTTC.

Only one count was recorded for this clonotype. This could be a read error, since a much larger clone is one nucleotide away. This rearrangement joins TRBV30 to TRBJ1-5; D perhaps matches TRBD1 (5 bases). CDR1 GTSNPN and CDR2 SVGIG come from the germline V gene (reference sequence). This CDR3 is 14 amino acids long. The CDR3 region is CAWSVGAGKQPQHF. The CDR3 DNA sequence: TGTGCCTGGAGTGTAGGGGCGGGCAAGCAGCCCCAGCATTTT.